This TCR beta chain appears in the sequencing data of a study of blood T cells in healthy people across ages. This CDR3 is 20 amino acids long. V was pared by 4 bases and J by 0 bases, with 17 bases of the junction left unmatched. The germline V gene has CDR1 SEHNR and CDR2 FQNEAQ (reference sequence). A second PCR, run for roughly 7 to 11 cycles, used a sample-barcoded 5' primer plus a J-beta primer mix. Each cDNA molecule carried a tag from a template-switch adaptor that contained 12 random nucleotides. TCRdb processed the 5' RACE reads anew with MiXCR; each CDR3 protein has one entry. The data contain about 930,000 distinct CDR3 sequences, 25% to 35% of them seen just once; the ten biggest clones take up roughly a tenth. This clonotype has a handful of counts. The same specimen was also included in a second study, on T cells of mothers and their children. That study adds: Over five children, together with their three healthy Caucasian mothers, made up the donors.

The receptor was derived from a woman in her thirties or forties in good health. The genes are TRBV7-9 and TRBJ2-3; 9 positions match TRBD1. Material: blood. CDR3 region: CASSSTSALPGTGSTDTQYF. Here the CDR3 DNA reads TGTGCCAGCAGCTCCACTTCTGCGCTTCCCGGGACAGGGAGCACAGATACGCAGTATTTT.